This TCR beta chain was recovered during a study of shared clonotypes between healthy human individuals. Overall study results and limits: When compared with the clonotypes that were shared by all four sorted-subset donors, the non-shared clonotypes turned out to have lower generation probabilities.

The genomic DNA of each subset was split evenly across several immunoSEQ plates. Assay: immunoSEQ multiplex PCR; the TCRdb copy retains only in-frame clones and omits some. Of about 2 million clones listed, just under 95% are singletons. This CDR3 has 13 amino acids. The V and J ends lost 1 base and 7 bases respectively, with 10 bases between them. Germline V gene data show CDR1 as PRHDT and CDR2 as FYEKMQ (reference sequence). As regards this clone: Its antigen is still unknown.

Only CD45RO-negative cells positively selected for CCR7 counted as naive CD8 cells, so terminally differentiated effector memory CD45RA+ cells were excluded. Sequencing was performed on naive CD8+ T cells sorted from blood. This rearrangement joins TRBV13 to TRBJ1-1; D gene ambiguous. This clonotype originated in a man aged 18 to 30 in good health. The CDR3 loop reads CASSLEGHYEAFF. CDR3 in DNA: TGTGCCAGCAGCTTAGAGGGCCATTATGAAGCTTTCTTT.